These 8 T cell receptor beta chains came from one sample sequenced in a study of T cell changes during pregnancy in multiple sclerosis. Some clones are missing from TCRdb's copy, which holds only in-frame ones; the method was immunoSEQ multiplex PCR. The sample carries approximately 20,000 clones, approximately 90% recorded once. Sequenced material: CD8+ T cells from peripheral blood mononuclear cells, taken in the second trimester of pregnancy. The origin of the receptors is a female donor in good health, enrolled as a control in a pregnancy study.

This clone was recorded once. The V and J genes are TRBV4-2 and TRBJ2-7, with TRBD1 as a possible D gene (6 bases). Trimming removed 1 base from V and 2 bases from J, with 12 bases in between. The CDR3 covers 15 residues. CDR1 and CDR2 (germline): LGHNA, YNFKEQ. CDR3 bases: TGTGCCAGCAGCCAAGTGCAAGGGGGTCCCTACGAGCAGTACTTC. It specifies CASSQVQGGPYEQYF.

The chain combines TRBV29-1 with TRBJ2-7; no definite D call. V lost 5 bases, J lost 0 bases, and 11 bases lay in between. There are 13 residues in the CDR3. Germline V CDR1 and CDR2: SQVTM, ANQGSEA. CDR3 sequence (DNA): TGCAGCGTTTTGGGCCTACCCTCCTACGAGCAGTACTTC. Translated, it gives CSVLGLPSYEQYF.

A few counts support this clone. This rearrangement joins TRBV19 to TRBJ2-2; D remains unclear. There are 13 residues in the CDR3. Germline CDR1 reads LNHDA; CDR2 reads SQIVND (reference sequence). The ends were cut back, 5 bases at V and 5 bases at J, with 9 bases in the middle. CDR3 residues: CASSPYGTGELFF. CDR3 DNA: TGTGCCAGTAGTCCCTACGGGACCGGGGAGCTGTTTTTT.

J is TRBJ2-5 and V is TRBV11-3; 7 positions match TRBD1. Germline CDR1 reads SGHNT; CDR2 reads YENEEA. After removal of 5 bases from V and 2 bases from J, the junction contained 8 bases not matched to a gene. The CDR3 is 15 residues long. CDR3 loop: CASSVGPGQQETQYF. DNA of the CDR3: TGTGCCAGCAGCGTTGGGCCGGGACAGCAAGAGACCCAGTACTTC.

The CDR3 DNA reads TGTGCCAGCAGCTTGGGAGACTACAATGAGCAGTTCTTC. It codes for CASSLGDYNEQFF. V usage is TRBV5-6 and J usage is TRBJ2-1; D gene ambiguous. Germline assignment: CDR1 SGHDT and CDR2 YYEEEE. V lost 0 bases and J lost 3, with 4 bases in between. The CDR3 has 13 amino acids.

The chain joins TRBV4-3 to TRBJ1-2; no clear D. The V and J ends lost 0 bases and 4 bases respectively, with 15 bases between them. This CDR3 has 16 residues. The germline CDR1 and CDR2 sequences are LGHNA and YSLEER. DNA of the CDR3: TGCGCCAGCAGCCAAGATCCGAGGGCCCCTCTCTATGGCTACACCTTC. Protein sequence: CASSQDPRAPLYGYTF.

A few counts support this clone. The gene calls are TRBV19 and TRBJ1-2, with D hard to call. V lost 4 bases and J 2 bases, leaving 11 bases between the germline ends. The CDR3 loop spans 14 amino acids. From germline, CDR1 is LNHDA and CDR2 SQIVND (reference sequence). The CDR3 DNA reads TGTGCCAGTAGTACCCAACAGATCAACTATGGCTACACCTTC. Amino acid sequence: CASSTQQINYGYTF.

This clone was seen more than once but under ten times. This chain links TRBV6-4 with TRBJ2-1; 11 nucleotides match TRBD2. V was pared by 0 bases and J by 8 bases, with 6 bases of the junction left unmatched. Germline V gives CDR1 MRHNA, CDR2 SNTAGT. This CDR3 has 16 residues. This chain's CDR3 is CASSDSDGTSGDEQFF. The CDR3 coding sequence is TGTGCCAGCAGTGACTCGGACGGGACTAGCGGCGATGAGCAGTTCTTC.